The 14 T cell receptor beta chains in this list originate from one sample, sequenced in a study of T-cell reconstitution after alpha-beta-depleted transplantation in children. Study-wide points: Counts and diversity of T cells one year after transplant came mostly from newly produced T cells.

No antigen has been assigned to these receptors. The library targeted TCRbeta and was prepared with unique molecular identifiers. TCRdb used MiXCR to reprocess the PCR reads, holding one entry per CDR3 protein. The table has some 300,000 distinct CDR3 sequences, 7.5% to 9% seen once. The sample was peripheral blood, taken 360 days after TCRalphabeta/CD19-depleted stem cell transplant. Every receptor here comes from a female patient between 2 and 15 years old who had a stem cell transplant for Fanconi anemia, so the T cells may come from the graft donor.

This clonotype was recorded at least ten times. This chain joins TRBV11-2 and TRBJ2-1; 7 nucleotides align to TRBD2. The germline CDR1 and CDR2 sequences are SGHAT and FQNNGV. CDR3 length: 18 amino acids. V was clipped by 1 base and J by 6 bases; unmatched bases: 15. The CDR3 DNA sequence: TGTGCCAGCAGCTTAGGCCGAGTTCTAGCGGATGGTGGCAATGAGCAGTTCTTC. This codes for CASSLGRVLADGGNEQFF.

The sample holds many counts of this clonotype. V is TRBV5-6 and J is TRBJ2-7, with D tentatively TRBD1 (6 bases). This CDR3 is built from 14 residues. Germline assignment: CDR1 SGHDT and CDR2 YYEEEE. V gave up 1 base and J gave up 2 bases, with 10 bases separating them. The CDR3: CASSLTGPTYEQYF. The CDR3 DNA reads TGTGCCAGCAGCTTGACAGGGCCCACCTACGAGCAGTACTTC.

In its sample, this clonotype was seen a few times. V gene TRBV15 combines with J gene TRBJ1-1; the D is unclear. The CDR3 consists of 13 residues. V was trimmed by 0 bases and J by 2 bases, leaving 4 bases between them. In germline, CDR1 is LNHNV, CDR2 YYDKDF (reference sequence). The CDR3 DNA follows: TGTGCCACCAGCAGAGATCCCAACACTGAAGCTTTCTTT. It specifies CATSRDPNTEAFF. Full variable domain (outside the CDR3, taken from reference TRBV15 and TRBJ1-1): DAMVIQNPRYQVTQFGKPVTLSCSQTLNHNVMYWYQQKSSQAPKLLFHYYDKDFNNEADTPDNFQSRRPNTSFCFLDIRSPGLGDTAMYLCATSRDPNTEAFFGQGTRLTVV.

There are a few counts of this clonotype. The chain couples TRBV12-3 or TRBV12-4 to TRBJ1-2; no reliable D call. V shed 4 bases and J shed 6 bases, with 9 bases lying between them. The CDR3 length is 12 residues. In DNA form, the CDR3 reads TGTGCCAGCAGTTCTGGGAGCAATGGCTACACCTTC. Its translation: CASSSGSNGYTF.

V usage is TRBV11-2 and J usage is TRBJ2-7, with D tentatively TRBD1 or TRBD2 (5 bases each). The V end was cut by 3 bases, the J end by 4 bases, with 22 bases between. This CDR3 is built from 17 residues. CDR1 SGHAT and CDR2 FQNNGV come from the germline V gene. CDR3 sequence reads: CASSFKTGFGAQYEQYF. Here the CDR3 DNA reads TGTGCCAGCAGCTTTAAGACGGGATTTGGGGCCCAATACGAGCAGTACTTC.

On this clonotype itself: Being one base from a much bigger clone, this may be a read error. The rearrangement joins TRBV20-1 to TRBJ2-1; TRBD2 agrees at 8 bases. Per germline, CDR1 DFQATT and CDR2 SNEGSKA (reference sequence). The CDR3 length is 12 residues. For the CDR3, the DNA is TGCAGTGTGAGTAGCGGGACCAATGAGCAGATCTTC. This translates into CSVSSGTNEQIF.

The table lists this clonotype with many counts. This chain joins TRBV11-2 and TRBJ2-7, with D perhaps matching TRBD1 (6 bases). V lost 1 base to trimming and J lost 4 bases, with 14 bases between them. From germline, CDR1 is SGHAT and CDR2 FQNNGV. The CDR3 runs 15 residues. The CDR3 protein is CASSLAGALIYEQYV. In nucleotides, the CDR3 is TGTGCCAGCAGCTTAGCAGGGGCTTTGATTTACGAGCAGTACGTC.

The chain has TRBV2 and TRBJ2-1, with TRBD1 matching over 10 bases. CDR3 length: 14 residues. Trimming took 7 bases from V and 8 from J; bases not matched to a gene: 8. Germline lookup yields CDR1 SNHLY and CDR2 FYNNEI. The CDR3 is CASNRDRGEDEQFF. For the CDR3, the DNA is TGTGCCAGCAACCGGGACAGGGGAGAAGATGAGCAGTTCTTC.

In its sample, this clonotype was seen many times. The gene calls are TRBV29-1 and TRBJ1-2; D remains unclear. In germline, CDR1 is SQVTM, CDR2 ANQGSEA. V was pared by 7 bases and J by 4 bases, with 19 bases between. This CDR3 spans 14 amino acids. CDR3 region: CSAISTQSLYGYTF. CDR3 in DNA: TGCAGCGCCATCTCCACGCAGTCCCTCTATGGCTACACCTTC. Looking up the rest from reference TRBV29-1 and TRBJ1-2 gives the full variable domain: SAVISQKPSRDICQRGTSLTIQCQVDSQVTMMFWYRQQPGQSLTLIATANQGSEATYESGFVIDKFPISRPNLTFSTLTVSNMSPEDSSIYLCSAISTQSLYGYTFGSGTRLTVV.

This chain links TRBV6-1 with TRBJ1-2; D may be TRBD1 (6 bases). From germline, CDR1 is MNHNS and CDR2 SASEGT. This CDR3 region has 15 residues. Trimming shortened V by 5 bases and J by 0 bases, and 13 bases separated the two germline ends. For the CDR3, the DNA is TGTGCCAGCAGTACGGACAGTATCTCTAACTATGGCTACACCTTC. It specifies CASSTDSISNYGYTF.

This clonotype came up many times. J is TRBJ2-3 and V is TRBV20-1; D not resolved. Trimming left V 0 bases short and J 1 base short, with 8 bases between. Germline V gives CDR1 DFQATT, CDR2 SNEGSKA (reference sequence). This CDR3 comprises 14 residues. The CDR3 is CSARDPRGTDTQYF. In DNA, the CDR3 is TGCAGTGCTAGAGATCCCCGAGGCACAGATACGCAGTATTTT.

The chain employs TRBV11-2 and TRBJ2-7; D call uncertain. CDR1 is SGHAT, CDR2 FQNNGV, per germline. V was trimmed by 0 bases and J by 3 bases, leaving 6 bases between them. The CDR3 sequence is 13 residues long. CDR3 nucleotide sequence: TGTGCCAGCAGCTTAGACCCGGACTACGAGCAGTACGTC. Amino acid sequence: CASSLDPDYEQYV.

This clonotype has only a few counts. The J gene is TRBJ1-2, the V gene TRBV6-5; D not resolved. V was shortened by 5 bases and J by 8 bases, with 15 bases between the two germline ends. This CDR3 has 13 amino acids. Germline V gene sequence: CDR1 MNHEY, CDR2 SVGAGI. The DNA for the CDR3 is TGTGCCAGCAGTACTCGGAGGAACCAGGGCTACACCTTC. Amino acid sequence: CASSTRRNQGYTF.

This chain uses TRBV27 with TRBJ1-2; D is unresolved. In germline, CDR1 is MNHEY, CDR2 SMNVEV (reference sequence). The CDR3 length is 15 residues. With 4 bases removed from V and 8 bases from J, the gap between germline ends came to 20 bases. CDR3 in DNA: TGTGCCAGCAGTTACTCGGTTTTCTTCTACGGGGGCTACACCTTC. It translates to CASSYSVFFYGGYTF.